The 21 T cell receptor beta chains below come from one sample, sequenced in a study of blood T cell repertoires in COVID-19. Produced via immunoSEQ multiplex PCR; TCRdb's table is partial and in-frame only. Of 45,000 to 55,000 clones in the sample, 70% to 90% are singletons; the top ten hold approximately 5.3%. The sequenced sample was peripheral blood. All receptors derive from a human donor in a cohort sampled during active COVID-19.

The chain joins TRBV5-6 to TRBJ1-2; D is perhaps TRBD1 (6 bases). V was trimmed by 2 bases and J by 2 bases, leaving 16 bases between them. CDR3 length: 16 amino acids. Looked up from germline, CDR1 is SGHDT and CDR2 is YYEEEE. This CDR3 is CASSFSGGGMNYGYTF. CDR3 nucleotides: TGTGCCAGCAGCTTCTCGGGGGGCGGGATGAACTATGGCTACACCTTC.

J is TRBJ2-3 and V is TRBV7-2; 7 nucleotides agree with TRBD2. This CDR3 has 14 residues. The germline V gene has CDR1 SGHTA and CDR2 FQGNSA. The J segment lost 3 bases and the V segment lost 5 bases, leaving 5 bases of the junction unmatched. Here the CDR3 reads CASSPSGGTDTQYF. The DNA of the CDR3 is TGTGCCAGCAGCCCGTCGGGGGGAACAGATACGCAGTATTTT.

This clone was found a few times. This CDR3 is CASSGRGRRTRNQPQHF. The DNA for the CDR3 is TGTGCCAGCAGCGGGCGGGGGAGGAGGACACGCAATCAGCCCCAGCATTTT. The rearrangement uses TRBV5-8 and TRBJ1-5, with a possible D match to TRBD1 (5 bases). The CDR3 length is 17 residues. V was trimmed by 4 bases and J by 2 bases, leaving 19 bases between them. CDR1 is SGHTS, CDR2 YDEGEE, per germline.

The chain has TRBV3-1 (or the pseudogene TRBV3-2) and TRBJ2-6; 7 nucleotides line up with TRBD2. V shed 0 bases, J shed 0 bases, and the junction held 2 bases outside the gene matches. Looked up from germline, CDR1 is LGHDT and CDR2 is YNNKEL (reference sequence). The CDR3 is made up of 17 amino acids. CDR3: CASSQDSGGSGANVLTF. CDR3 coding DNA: TGTGCCAGCAGCCAAGATTCGGGGGGCTCTGGGGCCAACGTCCTGACTTTC.

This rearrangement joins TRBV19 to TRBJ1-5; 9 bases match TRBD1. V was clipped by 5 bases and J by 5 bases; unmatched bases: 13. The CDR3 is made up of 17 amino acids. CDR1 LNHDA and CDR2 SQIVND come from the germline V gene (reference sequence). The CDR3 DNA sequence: TGTGCCAGTAGTGTAAGCCTGGACAGGGGTTTAGATCAGCCCCAGCATTTT. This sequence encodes CASSVSLDRGLDQPQHF.

DNA of the CDR3: TGTGCCAGCAGCCGACGACAGGGGGAGGCAGATACGCAGTATTTT. This codes for CASSRRQGEADTQYF. The chain is built from TRBV7-9 and TRBJ2-3, with 9 bases aligning to TRBD1. CDR1 is SEHNR, CDR2 FQNEAQ, per germline (reference sequence). J gave up 4 bases and V 5 bases, and 7 bases lay outside the gene matches. The CDR3 is 15 residues long.

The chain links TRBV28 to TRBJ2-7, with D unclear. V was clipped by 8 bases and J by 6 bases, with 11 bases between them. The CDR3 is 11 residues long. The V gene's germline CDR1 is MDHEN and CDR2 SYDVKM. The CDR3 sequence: CASGPYGEQYF. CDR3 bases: TGTGCCAGCGGTCCGTACGGCGAGCAGTACTTC.

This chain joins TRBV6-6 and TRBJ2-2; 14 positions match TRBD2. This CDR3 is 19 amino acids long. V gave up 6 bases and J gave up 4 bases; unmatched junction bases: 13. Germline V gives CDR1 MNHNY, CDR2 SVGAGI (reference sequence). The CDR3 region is CASSSPGLAGGRGTGELFF. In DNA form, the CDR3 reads TGTGCCAGCAGCTCACCTGGACTAGCGGGGGGCCGGGGCACCGGGGAGCTGTTTTTT.

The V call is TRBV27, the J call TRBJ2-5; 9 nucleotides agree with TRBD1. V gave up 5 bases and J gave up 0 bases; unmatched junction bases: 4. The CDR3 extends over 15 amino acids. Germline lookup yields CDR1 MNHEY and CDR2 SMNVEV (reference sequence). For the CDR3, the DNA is TGTGCCAGCAGTGGGACAGGGACCCACCAAGAGACCCAGTACTTC. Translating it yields CASSGTGTHQETQYF.

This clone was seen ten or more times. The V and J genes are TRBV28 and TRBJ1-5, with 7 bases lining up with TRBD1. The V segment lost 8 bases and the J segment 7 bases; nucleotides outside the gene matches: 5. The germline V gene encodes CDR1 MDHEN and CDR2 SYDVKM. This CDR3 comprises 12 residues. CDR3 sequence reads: CASGQGGQPQHF. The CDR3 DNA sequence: TGTGCCAGCGGGCAGGGGGGACAGCCCCAGCATTTT.

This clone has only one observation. The CDR3 DNA sequence: TGTGCCAGCAGCTTGGAGGCCGGGAATAGGGCCAACGTCCTGACTTTC. Protein: CASSLEAGNRANVLTF. This chain uses TRBV5-5 with TRBJ2-6, with D tentatively TRBD2 (5 bases). The V end was cut by 0 bases, the J end by 5 bases, with 12 bases between. This CDR3 comprises 16 residues. The germline CDR1 and CDR2 sequences are SGHKS and YYEKEE (reference sequence).

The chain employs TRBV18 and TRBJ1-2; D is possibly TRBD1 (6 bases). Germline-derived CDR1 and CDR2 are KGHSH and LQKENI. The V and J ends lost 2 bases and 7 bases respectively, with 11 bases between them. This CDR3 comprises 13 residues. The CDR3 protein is CASSPNREGGYTF. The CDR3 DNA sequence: TGTGCCAGCTCACCAAACAGGGAGGGTGGCTACACCTTC.

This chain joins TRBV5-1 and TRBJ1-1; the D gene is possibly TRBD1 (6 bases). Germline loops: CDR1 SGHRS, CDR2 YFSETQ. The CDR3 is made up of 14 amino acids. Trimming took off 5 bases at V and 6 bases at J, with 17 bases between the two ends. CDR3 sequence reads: CASRMSQGLAEAFF. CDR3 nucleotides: TGCGCCAGCAGGATGTCCCAGGGGTTGGCTGAAGCTTTCTTT.

The CDR3 DNA sequence: TGTGCCAGCACGGCTGGCGGGACCCAGTACTTC. This encodes CASTAGGTQYF. This chain connects TRBV7-9 to TRBJ2-5, with D hard to call. Trimming took off 7 bases at V and 7 bases at J, with 10 bases between the two ends. CDR1 and CDR2 (germline): SEHNR, FQNEAQ (reference sequence). This CDR3 contains 11 residues.

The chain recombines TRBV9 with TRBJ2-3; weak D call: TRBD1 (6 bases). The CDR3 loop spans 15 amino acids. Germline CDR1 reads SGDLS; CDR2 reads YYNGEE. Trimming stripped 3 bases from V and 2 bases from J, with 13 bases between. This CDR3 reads CASSAHDRSTDTQYF. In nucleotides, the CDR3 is TGTGCCAGCAGCGCCCATGACAGGTCCACAGATACGCAGTATTTT.

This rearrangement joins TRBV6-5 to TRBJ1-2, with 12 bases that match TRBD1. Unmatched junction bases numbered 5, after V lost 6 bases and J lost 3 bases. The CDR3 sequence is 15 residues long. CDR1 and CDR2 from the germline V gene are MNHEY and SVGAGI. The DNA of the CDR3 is TGTGCCAGCAGAGCGGGACAGGGGGCCGACTATGGCTACACCTTC. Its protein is CASRAGQGADYGYTF.

DNA of the CDR3: TGTGCCAGCAGCGCGTACAGGGGGAGGAACACTGAAGCTTTCTTT. This encodes CASSAYRGRNTEAFF. The chain employs TRBV13 and TRBJ1-1; TRBD1 agrees at 8 bases. The ends lost 5 bases at V and 1 base at J; junction bases unmatched: 6. The CDR3 covers 15 residues. Germline loops: CDR1 PRHDT, CDR2 FYEKMQ (reference sequence).

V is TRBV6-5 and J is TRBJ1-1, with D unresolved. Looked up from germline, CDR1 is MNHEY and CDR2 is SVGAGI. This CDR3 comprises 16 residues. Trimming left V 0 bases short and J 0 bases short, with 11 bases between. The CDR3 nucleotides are TGTGCCAGCAGTTACTCGCCGACCAGGATGAACACTGAAGCTTTCTTT. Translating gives CASSYSPTRMNTEAFF.

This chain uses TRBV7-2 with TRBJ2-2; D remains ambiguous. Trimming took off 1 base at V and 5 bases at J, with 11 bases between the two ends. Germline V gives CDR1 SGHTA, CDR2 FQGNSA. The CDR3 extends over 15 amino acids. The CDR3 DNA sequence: TGTGCCAGCAGCTTAGGGGTATACGGGACCGGGGAGCTGTTTTTT. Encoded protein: CASSLGVYGTGELFF.

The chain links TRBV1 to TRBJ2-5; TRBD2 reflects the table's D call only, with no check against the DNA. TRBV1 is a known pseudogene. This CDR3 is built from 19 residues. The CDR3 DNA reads TGCACCAGCAGCCAAGAGCCCCAGCGGGGGTTACCCCGCCAAGAGACCCAGTACTTC. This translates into CTSSQEPQRGLPRQETQYF.

CDR3 DNA sequence: TGTGCCAGCAGAGCGACAGGGGGCGGATACACTGAAGCTTTCTTT. As protein: CASRATGGGYTEAFF. This chain links TRBV6-6 with TRBJ1-1; 10 bases map to TRBD1. V shed 6 bases and J 3 bases; nucleotides not matched to a gene: 7. The CDR3 has 15 amino acids. From germline, CDR1 is MNHNY and CDR2 SVGAGI (reference sequence).